A single sample gave rise to the 27 T cell receptor beta chains below, sequenced in a study of CD8 T cells in ankylosing spondylitis. Findings and caveats of the study: What appeared characteristic of ankylosing spondylitis blood was a TCR beta motif of fewer than ten highly homologous variants.

These TCRs' antigens remain unknown. TCRdb re-called the 5' RACE reads with MiXCR, one entry per CDR3 protein. Among some 220,000 distinct CDR3 sequences listed, around 7.9% were seen once. The sample consisted of blood, either unsorted or a sorted T cell fraction (not recorded which). Receptors originate from a male donor with ankylosing spondylitis.

This clonotype was seen many times. This sequence joins TRBV20-1 and TRBJ2-1; the D is unclear. CDR3 size: 12 residues. V shed 5 bases and J shed 9 bases, with 14 bases lying between them. CDR1 is DFQATT, CDR2 SNEGSKA, per germline (reference sequence). CDR3 sequence reads: CSAPKGFGEQFF. The DNA for the CDR3 is TGCAGTGCTCCCAAGGGTTTCGGTGAGCAGTTCTTC.

This clonotype came up many times. This sequence joins TRBV7-2 and TRBJ2-5, with D possibly TRBD1 on 6 matching bases. The CDR3 extends over 16 amino acids. Germline CDR1 is SGHTA and CDR2 is FQGNSA. Trimming removed 3 bases from V and 1 base from J, with 15 bases in between. CDR3 coding DNA: TGTGCCAGCAGCTTGGGGGCGCAACTTTTCCAAGAGACCCAGTACTTC. This codes for CASSLGAQLFQETQYF.

Many counts were recorded for this clonotype. The chain is built from TRBV25-1 and TRBJ2-5; TRBD1 might be the D (5 bases). The CDR3 contains 12 residues. The V gene's germline CDR1 is MGHDK and CDR2 SYGVNS. V dropped 5 bases and J dropped 4 bases, with 8 bases sitting between them. The CDR3 DNA reads TGTGCCAGCAGTTGGACACGAGAGACCCAGTACTTC. This encodes CASSWTRETQYF.

In this sample, this clonotype turned up many times. The J gene is TRBJ2-7, the V gene TRBV20-1; 9 bases are a match to TRBD1. The CDR3 is 14 amino acids. Germline V gives CDR1 DFQATT, CDR2 SNEGSKA (reference sequence). After removal of 6 bases from V and 1 base from J, the junction contained 7 bases not matched to a gene. This CDR3 reads CSAAKGQGSYEQYF. The DNA for the CDR3 is TGCAGTGCCGCTAAGGGACAGGGATCCTACGAGCAGTACTTC.

This chain connects TRBV19 to TRBJ2-7; no definite D call. Germline CDR1 reads LNHDA; CDR2 reads SQIVND (reference sequence). The CDR3 runs 14 residues. V lost 3 bases and J lost 0, with 9 bases in between. Here the CDR3 reads CASSIDLPSYEQYF. CDR3 in DNA: TGTGCCAGTAGTATCGACTTACCCTCCTACGAGCAGTACTTC.

This clonotype showed up many times. This chain uses TRBV27 with TRBJ2-7, with D maybe TRBD1 (6 bases). Trimming took 8 bases from V and 7 from J, leaving 12 bases between them. The CDR3 loop spans 11 amino acids. CDR1 and CDR2 (germline): MNHEY, SMNVEV (reference sequence). The CDR3 region is CASGLTGEQYF. The CDR3 DNA reads TGTGCCAGCGGATTAACAGGGGAGCAGTACTTC.

This clonotype appeared a few times. The J gene is TRBJ2-1, the V gene TRBV5-6, with 9 bases aligning to TRBD2. CDR1 is SGHDT, CDR2 YYEEEE, per germline. There are 14 residues in the CDR3. Trimming cost V 2 bases and J 8 bases; bases outside gene matches: 5. For the CDR3, the DNA is TGTGCCAGCAGCTTTAGCGGGAGTGTCGATGAGCAGTTCTTC. This encodes CASSFSGSVDEQFF.

This clonotype was recorded many times. The V and J genes are TRBV7-9 and TRBJ2-2; D gene ambiguous. The CDR3 spans 15 residues. Trimming pared 8 bases from V and 0 bases from J, leaving 13 bases between. CDR1 and CDR2 (germline): SEHNR, FQNEAQ (reference sequence). This CDR3 reads CASAIQRANTGELFF. DNA of the CDR3: TGTGCCAGCGCGATACAGCGCGCGAACACCGGGGAGCTGTTTTTT.

J is TRBJ2-1 and V is TRBV30; D tentatively fits TRBD1 or TRBD2 (5 bases each). This CDR3 is built from 15 residues. Trimming removed 2 bases at V and 0 bases at J, with 11 bases between. In germline, CDR1 is GTSNPN, CDR2 SVGIG (reference sequence). DNA for the CDR3: TGTGCCTGGAGTATGGGGGATCCCTCCTACAATGAGCAGTTCTTC. This encodes CAWSMGDPSYNEQFF.

This clonotype was counted many times. This sequence joins TRBV20-1 and TRBJ1-1, with D possibly being TRBD1 (5 bases). The CDR3 sequence is 14 residues long. Germline V gene lookup returns CDR1 DFQATT and CDR2 SNEGSKA (reference sequence). Trimming left V 3 bases short and J 5 bases short, with 16 bases between. CDR3 DNA sequence: TGCAGTGCTAGCCACAGGAGTTGGCAGACTGAAGCTTTCTTT. This codes for CSASHRSWQTEAFF.

This clonotype was seen repeatedly, ten times or more. V gene TRBV7-9 combines with J gene TRBJ2-7; D might be TRBD1 (5 bases). Germline CDR1 is SEHNR and CDR2 is FQNEAQ (reference sequence). This CDR3 is 16 amino acids long. Trimming left V 0 bases short and J 0 bases short, with 12 bases between. In nucleotides, the CDR3 is TGTGCCAGCAGCTTAGCAGGGGCTCCCACCTCCTACGAGCAGTACTTC. This gives the protein CASSLAGAPTSYEQYF.

The sample holds many counts of this clonotype. The V and J genes are TRBV12-3 or TRBV12-4 and TRBJ2-5; no firm D call. This CDR3 is 11 amino acids long. V gave up 5 bases and J gave up 10 bases, with 11 bases separating them. The CDR3 here is CASSPLLIQYF. Here the CDR3 DNA reads TGTGCCAGCAGTCCCCTCCTAATCCAGTACTTC.

This clonotype has at least ten counts. This CDR3 reads CASSVEAGTGTEAFF. CDR3 bases: TGTGCCAGCAGCGTAGAGGCAGGGACGGGCACTGAAGCTTTCTTT. The chain employs TRBV9 and TRBJ1-1; tentative D call: TRBD1 (5 bases). CDR1 SGDLS and CDR2 YYNGEE come from the germline V gene. The CDR3 consists of 15 residues. Between the trimmed V and J ends, which lost 0 bases and 4 bases, there was a span of 13 bases.

Many counts were recorded for this clonotype. V and J are TRBV12-3 or TRBV12-4 and TRBJ1-2; no firm D call. This CDR3 has 12 residues. V was cut by 1 base and J by 6 bases, with 6 bases left in between. The CDR3 nucleotides are TGTGCCAGCAGTTTAGGGGTGAATGGCTACACCTTC. Its translation is CASSLGVNGYTF.

V usage is TRBV3-1 and J usage is TRBJ2-3; D ambiguous. V lost 3 bases and J 1 base, leaving 8 bases between the germline ends. The CDR3 runs 14 residues. Per germline, CDR1 LGHDT and CDR2 YNNKEL (reference sequence). CDR3: CASSHPRRTDTQYF. The CDR3 DNA sequence: TGTGCCAGCAGCCATCCCCGCCGCACAGATACGCAGTATTTT.

The V and J genes are TRBV9 and TRBJ2-1; a weak D match, TRBD1 (6 bases). The germline V and J ends were trimmed by 0 bases and 4 bases, with 8 bases remaining between them. Germline-derived CDR1 and CDR2 are SGDLS and YYNGEE. The CDR3 runs to 14 residues. The CDR3 spells CASSVAGAYNEQFF. Here the CDR3 DNA reads TGTGCCAGCAGCGTAGCAGGGGCTTACAATGAGCAGTTCTTC. Based on the CDR3 plus reference TRBV9 and TRBJ2-1, the full variable domain is DSGVTQTPKHLITATGQRVTLRCSPRSGDLSVYWYQQSLDQGLQFLIQYYNGEERAKGNILERFSAQQFPDLHSELNLSSLELGDSALYFCASSVAGAYNEQFFGPGTRLTVL.

This clonotype occurred a few times. V and J are TRBV28 and TRBJ2-7; D perhaps matches TRBD2 (6 bases). The length of the CDR3 is 14 residues. Germline V CDR1 and CDR2: MDHEN, SYDVKM. The germline V and J ends were trimmed by 3 bases and 3 bases, with 12 bases remaining between them. Here the CDR3 DNA reads TGTGCCAGCAGTTTTGCCGAGACTAGCTACGAGCAGTACTTC. This encodes CASSFAETSYEQYF.

In this sample, this clonotype turned up many times. The chain carries TRBV4-3 and TRBJ1-3; D call uncertain. Germline-derived CDR1 and CDR2 are LGHNA and YSLEER. The CDR3 is made up of 16 amino acids. V lost 3 bases and J 0 bases, leaving 12 bases between the germline ends. This CDR3 reads CASSHHDTASGNTIYF. The DNA for the CDR3 is TGCGCCAGCAGCCACCATGACACCGCCTCTGGAAACACCATATATTTT.

This clonotype was seen repeatedly, ten times or more. The chain links TRBV6-1 to TRBJ2-7; TRBD1 might be the D (6 bases). The germline V and J ends were trimmed by 6 bases and 4 bases, with 16 bases remaining between them. CDR3 length equals 14 residues. Germline CDR1 reads MNHNS; CDR2 reads SASEGT. The CDR3 region is CASSPGQFGYEQYF. The CDR3 DNA is TGTGCCAGCAGCCCAGGACAGTTTGGTTACGAGCAGTACTTC.

The sample holds many counts of this clonotype. In DNA, the CDR3 is TGTGCCAGCAGCGGGACTGCCCCGACTTATAGCAATCAGCCCCAGCATTTT. It encodes CASSGTAPTYSNQPQHF. This chain links TRBV7-9 with TRBJ1-5; tentative D call: TRBD1 (5 bases). The CDR3 spans 17 residues. Trimming stripped 5 bases from V and 0 bases from J, with 17 bases between. Germline V gene sequence: CDR1 SEHNR, CDR2 FQNEAQ (reference sequence).

This clonotype was seen repeatedly, ten times or more. This sequence joins TRBV5-6 and TRBJ2-3; TRBD1 agrees at 7 bases. This CDR3 spans 15 amino acids. CDR1 and CDR2 from the germline V gene are SGHDT and YYEEEE. V dropped 3 bases and J dropped 5; count of bases not matched to a gene: 9. The CDR3 here is CASSWGEGAEDTQYF. CDR3 bases: TGTGCCAGCAGCTGGGGCGAGGGGGCAGAAGATACGCAGTATTTT.

This clonotype was seen at least ten times. The gene calls are TRBV6-2 or TRBV6-3 and TRBJ2-1, with D unresolved. V lost 2 bases and J lost 10, with 18 bases in between. This CDR3 comprises 15 residues. CDR1 and CDR2 from the germline V gene are MNHEY and SVGEGT. The CDR3 loop is CASSYAANHRPEQFF. CDR3 bases: TGTGCCAGCAGTTACGCGGCCAACCACCGTCCGGAGCAGTTCTTC.

This clonotype was picked up many times. The chain couples TRBV20-1 to TRBJ2-3; D gene unclear. CDR1 DFQATT and CDR2 SNEGSKA come from the germline V gene (reference sequence). CDR3 length: 11 residues. With 6 bases removed from V and 6 bases from J, the gap between germline ends came to 10 bases. CDR3 in DNA: TGCAGTGCCGGGCCTCTTGATACGCAGTATTTT. Its translation: CSAGPLDTQYF.

This clonotype came up a few times. The chain couples TRBV4-2 to TRBJ1-1, with D tentatively TRBD1 (6 bases). Germline V lookup: CDR1 LGHNA, CDR2 YNFKEQ. The length of the CDR3 is 14 residues. V lost 0 bases to trimming and J lost 7 bases, with 12 bases between them. The CDR3 loop reads CASSQEAGVVEAFF. The DNA of the CDR3 is TGTGCCAGCAGCCAAGAGGCAGGGGTAGTTGAAGCTTTCTTT.

This clonotype was seen at least ten times. V gene TRBV10-3 combines with J gene TRBJ2-7; tentative D call: TRBD1 (6 bases). The V end lost 3 bases, the J end lost 4 bases, and 10 bases lay between the germline ends. Germline V lookup: CDR1 ENHRY, CDR2 SYGVKD. CDR3 length: 13 amino acids. CDR3 DNA: TGTGCCATCAGTGACAGGGGTGAATACGAGCAGTACTTC. This gives the protein CAISDRGEYEQYF.

The rearrangement links TRBV20-1 to TRBJ2-7; no reliable D call. The V gene lost 2 bases and the J gene lost 2 bases, with 7 bases spanning the gap. The CDR3 length is 12 residues. Germline V lookup: CDR1 DFQATT, CDR2 SNEGSKA (reference sequence). CDR3 nucleotide sequence: TGCAGTGCTAGATCTCAGACCTACGAGCAGTACTTC. It yields the protein CSARSQTYEQYF.

This clonotype was recorded many times. The chain couples TRBV19 to TRBJ2-1, with 14 positions matching TRBD2. Germline assignment: CDR1 LNHDA and CDR2 SQIVND (reference sequence). CDR3 length: 17 amino acids. The junction had 7 bases not matched to a gene; V was cut back by 1 base and J by 8 bases. The CDR3 region has the DNA TGTGCCAGTAGTATAGCCTCCGGGACTAGCGGGAGATATGAGCAGTTCTTC. Translating it yields CASSIASGTSGRYEQFF.